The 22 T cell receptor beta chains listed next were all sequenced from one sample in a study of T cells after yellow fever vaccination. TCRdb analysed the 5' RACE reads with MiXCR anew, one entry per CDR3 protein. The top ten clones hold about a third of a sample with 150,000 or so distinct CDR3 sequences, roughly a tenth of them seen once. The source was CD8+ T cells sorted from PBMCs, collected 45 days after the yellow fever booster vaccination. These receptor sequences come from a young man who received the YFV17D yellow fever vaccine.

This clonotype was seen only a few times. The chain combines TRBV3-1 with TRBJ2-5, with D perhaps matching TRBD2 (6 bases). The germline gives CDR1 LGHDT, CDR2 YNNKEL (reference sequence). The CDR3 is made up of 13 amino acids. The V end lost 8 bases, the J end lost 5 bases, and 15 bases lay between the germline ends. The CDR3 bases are TGTGCCAGCGGGGGGTTCCTCGTGGAGACCCAGTACTTC. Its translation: CASGGFLVETQYF.

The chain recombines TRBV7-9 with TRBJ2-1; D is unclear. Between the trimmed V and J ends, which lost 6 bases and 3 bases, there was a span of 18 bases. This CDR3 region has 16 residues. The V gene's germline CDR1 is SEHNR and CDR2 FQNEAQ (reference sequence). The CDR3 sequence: CASSPSLGKSYNEQFF. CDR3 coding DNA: TGTGCCAGCAGTCCATCGTTAGGAAAAAGCTACAATGAGCAGTTCTTC.

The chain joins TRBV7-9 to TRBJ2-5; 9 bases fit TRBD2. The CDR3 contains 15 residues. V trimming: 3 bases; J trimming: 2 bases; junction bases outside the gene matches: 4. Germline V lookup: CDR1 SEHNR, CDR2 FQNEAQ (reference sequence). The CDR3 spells CASSLSGGRQETQYF. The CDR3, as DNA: TGTGCCAGCAGCTTGAGCGGGGGGAGACAAGAGACCCAGTACTTC.

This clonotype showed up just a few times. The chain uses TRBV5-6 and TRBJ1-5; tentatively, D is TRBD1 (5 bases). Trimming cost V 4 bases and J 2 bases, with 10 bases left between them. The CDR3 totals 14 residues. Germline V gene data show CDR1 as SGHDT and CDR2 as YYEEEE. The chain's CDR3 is CASSVGTGNQPQHF. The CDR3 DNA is TGTGCCAGCAGCGTCGGGACGGGCAATCAGCCCCAGCATTTT.

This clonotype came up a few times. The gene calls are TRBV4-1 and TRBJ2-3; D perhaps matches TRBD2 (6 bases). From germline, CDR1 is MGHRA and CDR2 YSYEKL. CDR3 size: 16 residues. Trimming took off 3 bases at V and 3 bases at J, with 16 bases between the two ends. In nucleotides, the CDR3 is TGCGCCAGCAGCCAGGGACTTTTGAGGGCTACAGATACGCAGTATTTT. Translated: CASSQGLLRATDTQYF.

Written as DNA, the CDR3 is TGTGCCAGCAGCCAGCGGACAGGGGTTCCCGGGGAGCTGTTTTTT. Translating it yields CASSQRTGVPGELFF. The chain recombines TRBV14 with TRBJ2-2, with 9 nucleotides matching TRBD1. After removal of 3 bases from V and 6 bases from J, the junction contained 5 bases not matched to a gene. Germline CDR1 is SGHDN and CDR2 is FVKESK. The CDR3 totals 15 residues.

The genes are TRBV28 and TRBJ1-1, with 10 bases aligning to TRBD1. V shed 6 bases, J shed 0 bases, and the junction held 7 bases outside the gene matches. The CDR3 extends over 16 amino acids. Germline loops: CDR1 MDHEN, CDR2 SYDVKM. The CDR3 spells CASRTGGGSMNTEAFF. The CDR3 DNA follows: TGTGCCAGCAGGACAGGGGGCGGCTCGATGAACACTGAAGCTTTCTTT.

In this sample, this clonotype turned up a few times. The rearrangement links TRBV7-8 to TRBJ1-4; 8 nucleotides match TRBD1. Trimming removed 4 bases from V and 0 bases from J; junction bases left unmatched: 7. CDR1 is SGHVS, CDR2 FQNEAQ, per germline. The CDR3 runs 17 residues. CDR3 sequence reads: CASSSGDRSATNEKLFF. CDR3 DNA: TGTGCCAGCAGCTCCGGGGACAGGAGTGCAACTAATGAAAAACTGTTTTTT.

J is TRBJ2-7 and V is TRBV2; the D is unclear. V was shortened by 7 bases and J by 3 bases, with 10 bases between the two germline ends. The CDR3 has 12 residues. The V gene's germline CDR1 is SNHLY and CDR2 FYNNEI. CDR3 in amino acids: CASTGLFYEQYV. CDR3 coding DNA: TGTGCCAGCACTGGTTTATTCTACGAGCAGTACGTC.

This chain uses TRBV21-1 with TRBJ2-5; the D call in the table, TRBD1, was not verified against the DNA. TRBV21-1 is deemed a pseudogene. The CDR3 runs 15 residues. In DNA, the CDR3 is TGTGCCAGCAGCAAAGAGGAGCCCCGCGTAGAGACCCAGTACTTC. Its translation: CASSKEEPRVETQYF.

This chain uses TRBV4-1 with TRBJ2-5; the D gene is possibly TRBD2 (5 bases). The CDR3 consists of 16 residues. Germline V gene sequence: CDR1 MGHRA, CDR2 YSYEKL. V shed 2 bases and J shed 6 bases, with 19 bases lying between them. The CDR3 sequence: CASSQNRGSNSKTQYF. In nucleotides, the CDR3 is TGCGCCAGCAGCCAAAATCGGGGTTCGAATTCGAAGACCCAGTACTTC.

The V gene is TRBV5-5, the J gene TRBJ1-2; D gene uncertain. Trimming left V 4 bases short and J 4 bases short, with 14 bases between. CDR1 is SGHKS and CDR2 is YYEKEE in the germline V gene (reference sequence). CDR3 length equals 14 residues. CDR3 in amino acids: CASSGPALGYGYTF. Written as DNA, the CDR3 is TGTGCCAGCAGCGGACCCGCGCTGGGCTATGGCTACACCTTC.

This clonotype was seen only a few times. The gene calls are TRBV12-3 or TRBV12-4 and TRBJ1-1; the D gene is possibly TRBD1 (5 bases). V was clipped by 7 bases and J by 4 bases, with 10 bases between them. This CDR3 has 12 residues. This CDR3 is CASTDGGTEAFF. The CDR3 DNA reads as TGTGCCAGCACCGACGGGGGCACTGAAGCTTTCTTT.

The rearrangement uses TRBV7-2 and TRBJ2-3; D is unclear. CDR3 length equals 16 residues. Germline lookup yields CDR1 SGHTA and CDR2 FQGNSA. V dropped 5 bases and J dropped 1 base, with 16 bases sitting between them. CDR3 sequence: CASSAAASVGTDTQYF. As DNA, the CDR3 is TGTGCCAGCAGCGCCGCCGCCTCCGTCGGCACAGATACGCAGTATTTT.

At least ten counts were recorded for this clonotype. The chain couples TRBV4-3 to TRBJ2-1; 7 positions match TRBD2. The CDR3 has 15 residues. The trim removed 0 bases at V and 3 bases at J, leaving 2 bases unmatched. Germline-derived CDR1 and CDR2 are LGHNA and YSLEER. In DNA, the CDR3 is TGCGCCAGCAGCCAAGATCCGGGGGGCTACAATGAGCAGTTCTTC. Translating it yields CASSQDPGGYNEQFF.

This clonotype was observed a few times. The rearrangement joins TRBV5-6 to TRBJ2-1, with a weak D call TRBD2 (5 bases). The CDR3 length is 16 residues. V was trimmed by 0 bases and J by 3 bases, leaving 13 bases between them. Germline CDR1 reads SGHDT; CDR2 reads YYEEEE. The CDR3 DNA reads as TGTGCCAGCAGCTTGGGGCGAGCGGTGCTCTACAATGAGCAGTTCTTC. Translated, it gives CASSLGRAVLYNEQFF.

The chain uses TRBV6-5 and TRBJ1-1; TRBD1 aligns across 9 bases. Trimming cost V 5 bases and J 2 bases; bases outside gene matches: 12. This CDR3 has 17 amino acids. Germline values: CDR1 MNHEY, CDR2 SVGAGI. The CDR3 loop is CASSLNSQGAYNTEAFF. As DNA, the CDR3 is TGTGCCAGCAGTCTTAACTCACAGGGGGCGTATAACACTGAAGCTTTCTTT.

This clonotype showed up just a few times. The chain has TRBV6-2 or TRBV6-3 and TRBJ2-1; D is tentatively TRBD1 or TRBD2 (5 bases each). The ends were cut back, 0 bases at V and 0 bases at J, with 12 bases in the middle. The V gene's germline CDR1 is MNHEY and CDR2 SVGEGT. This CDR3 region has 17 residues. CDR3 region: CASSYSPGTTSYNEQFF. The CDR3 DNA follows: TGTGCCAGCAGTTACTCCCCCGGGACCACCTCCTACAATGAGCAGTTCTTC.

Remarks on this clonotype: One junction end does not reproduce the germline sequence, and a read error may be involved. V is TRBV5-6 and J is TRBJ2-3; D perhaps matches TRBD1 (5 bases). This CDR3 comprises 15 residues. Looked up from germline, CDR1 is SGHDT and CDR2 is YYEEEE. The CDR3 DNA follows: TGTGCCAGCAGCTTGAGTGGACAAGGCACAAATACGCAGTATTTT. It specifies CASSLSGQGTNTQYF.

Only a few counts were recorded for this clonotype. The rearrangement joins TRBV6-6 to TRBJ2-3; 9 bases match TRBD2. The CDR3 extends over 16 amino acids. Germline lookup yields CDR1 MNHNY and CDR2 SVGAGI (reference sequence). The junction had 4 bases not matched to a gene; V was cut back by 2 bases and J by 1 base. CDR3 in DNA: TGTGCCAGCAGTTACCTTATAGCGGGGGGCACAGATACGCAGTATTTT. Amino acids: CASSYLIAGGTDTQYF.

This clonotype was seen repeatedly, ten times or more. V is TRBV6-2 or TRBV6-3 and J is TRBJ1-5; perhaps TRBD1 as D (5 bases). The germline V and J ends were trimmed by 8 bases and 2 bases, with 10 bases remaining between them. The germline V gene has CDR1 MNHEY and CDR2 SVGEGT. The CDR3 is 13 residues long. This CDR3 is CASGGGGNQPQHF. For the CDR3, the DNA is TGTGCCAGCGGGGGAGGGGGCAATCAGCCCCAGCATTTT.

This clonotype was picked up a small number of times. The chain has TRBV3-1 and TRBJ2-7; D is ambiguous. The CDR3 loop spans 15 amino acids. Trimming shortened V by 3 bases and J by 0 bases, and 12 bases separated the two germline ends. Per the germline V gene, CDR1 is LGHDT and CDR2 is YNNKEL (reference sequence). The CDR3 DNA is TGTGCCAGCAGCCACAGGTTGGGTAGCTCCTACGAGCAGTACTTC. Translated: CASSHRLGSSYEQYF.